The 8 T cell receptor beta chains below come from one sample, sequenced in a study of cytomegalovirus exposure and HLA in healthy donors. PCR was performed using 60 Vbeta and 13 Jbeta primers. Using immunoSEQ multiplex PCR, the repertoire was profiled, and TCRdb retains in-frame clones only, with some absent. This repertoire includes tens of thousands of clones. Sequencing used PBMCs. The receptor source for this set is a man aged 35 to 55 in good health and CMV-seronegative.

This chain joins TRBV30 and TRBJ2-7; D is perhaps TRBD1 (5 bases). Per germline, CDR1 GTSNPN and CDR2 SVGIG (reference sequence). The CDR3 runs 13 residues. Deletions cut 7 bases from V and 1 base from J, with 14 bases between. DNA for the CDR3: TGTGCCTACTCCCAAAAGGGGTCCTACGAGCAGTACTTC. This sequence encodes CAYSQKGSYEQYF. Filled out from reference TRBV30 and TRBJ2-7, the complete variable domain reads SQTIHQWPATLVQPVGSPLSLECTVEGTSNPNLYWYRQAAGRGLQLLFYSVGIGQISSEVPQNLSASRPQDRQFILSSKKLLLSDSGFYLCAYSQKGSYEQYFGPGTRLTVT.

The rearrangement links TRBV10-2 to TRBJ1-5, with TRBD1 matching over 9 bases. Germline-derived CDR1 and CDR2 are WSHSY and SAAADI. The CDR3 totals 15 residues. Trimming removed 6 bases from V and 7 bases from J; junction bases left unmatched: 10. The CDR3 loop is CASSTGQGLGQPQHF. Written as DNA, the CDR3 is TGCGCCAGCAGCACGGGACAGGGATTAGGACAGCCCCAGCATTTT.

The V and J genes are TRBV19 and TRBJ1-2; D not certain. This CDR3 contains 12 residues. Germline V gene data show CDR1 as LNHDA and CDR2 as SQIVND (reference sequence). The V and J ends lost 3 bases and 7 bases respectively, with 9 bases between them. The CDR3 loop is CASSIAGAGYTF. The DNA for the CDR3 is TGTGCCAGTAGTATCGCCGGTGCTGGCTACACCTTC.

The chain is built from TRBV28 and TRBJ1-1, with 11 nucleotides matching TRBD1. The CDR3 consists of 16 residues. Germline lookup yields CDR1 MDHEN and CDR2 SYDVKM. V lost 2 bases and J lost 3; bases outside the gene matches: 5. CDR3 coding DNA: TGTGCCAGCAGTTTAACCGGGACAGGGGGACACACTGAAGCTTTCTTT. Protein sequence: CASSLTGTGGHTEAFF.

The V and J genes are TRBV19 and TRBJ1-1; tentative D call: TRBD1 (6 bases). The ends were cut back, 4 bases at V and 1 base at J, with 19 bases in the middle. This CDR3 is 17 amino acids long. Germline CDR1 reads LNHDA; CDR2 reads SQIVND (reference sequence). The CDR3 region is CASSNLIFLDRNTEAFF. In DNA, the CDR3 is TGTGCCAGTAGTAACTTAATTTTCCTGGACAGGAACACTGAAGCTTTCTTT.

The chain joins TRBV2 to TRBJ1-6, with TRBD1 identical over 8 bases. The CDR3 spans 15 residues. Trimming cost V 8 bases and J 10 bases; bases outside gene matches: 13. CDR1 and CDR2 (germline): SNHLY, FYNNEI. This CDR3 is CASGTSGTGYSPLHF. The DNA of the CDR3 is TGTGCCAGCGGAACTTCCGGGACAGGCTACTCACCCCTCCACTTT.

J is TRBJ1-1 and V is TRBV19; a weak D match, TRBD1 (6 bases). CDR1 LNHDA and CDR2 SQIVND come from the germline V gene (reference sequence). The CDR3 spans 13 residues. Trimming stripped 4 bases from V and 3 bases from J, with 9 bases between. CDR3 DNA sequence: TGTGCCAGTAGTACAGGGGCCTACACTGAAGCTTTCTTT. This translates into CASSTGAYTEAFF.

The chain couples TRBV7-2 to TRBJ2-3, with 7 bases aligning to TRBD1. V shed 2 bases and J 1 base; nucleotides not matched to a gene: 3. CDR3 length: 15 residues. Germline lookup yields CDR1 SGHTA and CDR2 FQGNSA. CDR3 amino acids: CASSLRGQRTDTQYF. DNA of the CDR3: TGTGCCAGCAGCTTACGGGGACAGCGCACAGATACGCAGTATTTT.